This T cell receptor beta chain was recorded in a study of cytotoxic CD8 clonotypes in ibrutinib-treated CLL. Libraries were prepared by immunoSEQ multiplex PCR; TCRdb keeps only in-frame clonotypes and omits some of them. The sample holds 40,000 to 55,000 clones, over 80% seen once. From germline, CDR1 is SGHTA and CDR2 FQGTGA. Trimming took 1 base from V and 6 from J, leaving 10 bases between them. There are 14 residues in the CDR3. The sequence was collected from a human donor with chronic lymphocytic leukemia. The chain links TRBV7-3 to TRBJ2-4; D unresolved. The specimen comprised PBMCs, sampled after 24 months of ibrutinib treatment. CDR3 DNA sequence: TGTGCCAGCAGCTTAAACCAATACCCAAACATTCAGTACTTC. This translates into CASSLNQYPNIQYF. The full variable domain, completed using reference TRBV7-3 and TRBJ2-4, is GAGVSQTPSNKVTEKGKYVELRCDPISGHTALYWYRQSLGQGPEFLIYFQGTGAADDSGLPNDRFFAVRPEGSVSTLKIQRTERGDSAVYLCASSLNQYPNIQYFGAGTRLSVL.